This T cell receptor beta chain was sequenced in a study of blood T cell repertoires in COVID-19. Clones were read by immunoSEQ multiplex PCR, and TCRdb kept only the in-frame ones, dropping some. Of 150,000 to 200,000 clones in the sample, approximately 80% were seen once. V was pared by 5 bases and J by 4 bases, with 2 bases of the junction left unmatched. Germline lookup yields CDR1 MNHEY and CDR2 SVGAGI. The CDR3 consists of 12 residues. J is TRBJ2-7 and V is TRBV6-5, with 7 bases matching TRBD2. The sequence was collected from a man aged 35 to 55 who had recovered from COVID-19. The sequencing sample was made of PBMCs or T cells enriched from blood (not recorded which). This CDR3 is CASSTGGYEQYV. Written as DNA, the CDR3 is TGTGCCAGCAGTACGGGGGGTTACGAGCAGTACGTC.